Below, one T cell receptor beta chain is given with its context. The immunoSEQ assay was v3. Data came from immunoSEQ multiplex PCR; TCRdb stores just in-frame clones and leaves some out. The sample shows 55,000 to 60,000 clones, around 70% of them seen only once. The time point denotes: pre-treatment sample, taken before nivolumab and TIL therapy. The sample is drawn from a study of TIL therapy for anti-PD-1-resistant metastatic lung cancer. Overall study: Half of patients were current or former smokers.

CDR3 size: 13 residues. V was clipped by 3 bases and J by 8 bases; unmatched bases: 7. Germline CDR1 is SGHRS and CDR2 is YFSETQ. This clonotype was sampled from a person aged 25 to 85 with non-small cell lung cancer. This specimen consisted of blood, obtained at baseline. The rearrangement links TRBV5-1 to TRBJ1-2; 7 nucleotides match TRBD1. The CDR3 sequence is CASSWDRLWGYTF. In nucleotides, the CDR3 is TGCGCCAGCAGCTGGGACAGATTGTGGGGCTACACCTTC.